The 13 T cell receptor beta chains below come from one sample, sequenced in a study of tumor-infiltrating lymphocytes in oesophageal squamous cell carcinoma. From the PCR reads, TCRdb called clonotypes with MiXCR, one entry per CDR3 protein. The sample carries roughly 11,000 distinct CDR3 sequences, about 54% recorded once. Sample: esophageal tumor tissue. The receptor source for this set is a male donor with esophageal squamous cell carcinoma.

This clonotype was seen more than once but under ten times. The rearrangement joins TRBV7-2 to TRBJ2-3; TRBD2 matches at 11 bases. Germline loops: CDR1 SGHTA, CDR2 FQGNSA. The CDR3 length is 15 residues. The V gene end was trimmed by 5 bases and the J gene end by 4 bases; junction bases not matched to a gene: 5. CDR3 amino acids: CASSVSGRASDTQYF. For the CDR3, the DNA is TGTGCCAGCAGCGTTAGCGGGAGGGCCTCAGATACGCAGTATTTT.

Only one count was recorded for this clonotype. The chain carries TRBV6-1 and TRBJ2-5, with a weak D call TRBD2 (6 bases). The end of the DNA is better explained by TRBJ2-1, so the J call may be wrong. This CDR3 is 14 amino acids long. CDR1 is MNHNS and CDR2 is SASEGT in the germline V gene. The CDR3 DNA follows: TGTGCCAGCAGTCCGGGACTGAGTACGTATGAGCAGTTCTTC. It encodes CASSPGLSTYEQFF.

This chain links TRBV5-1 with TRBJ2-3, with D perhaps being TRBD1 or TRBD2 (5 bases each). Germline CDR1 reads SGHRS; CDR2 reads YFSETQ. V was trimmed by 4 bases and J by 0 bases, leaving 9 bases between them. The length of the CDR3 is 14 residues. Here the CDR3 DNA reads TGCGCCAGCAGCCGGGACCGCAGCACAGATACGCAGTATTTT. Its translation is CASSRDRSTDTQYF.

The V gene is TRBV12-5, the J gene TRBJ2-7; D remains ambiguous. Matching the DNA end better, TRBJ2-5 makes the J call doubtful. Germline values: CDR1 LGHNT, CDR2 FRNRAP. The CDR3 extends over 15 amino acids. In DNA form, the CDR3 reads TGTGCTAGTGGTTTGCCCACAGAGCCTGGGGAGACCCAGTACTTC. It encodes CASGLPTEPGETQYF.

This clonotype was recorded many times. The chain couples TRBV6-1 to TRBJ1-6; D is unresolved. Germline V gene lookup returns CDR1 MNHNS and CDR2 SASEGT. V lost 6 bases to trimming and J lost 2 bases, with 14 bases between them. CDR3 size: 16 residues. CDR3 residues: CASRASDGPYNSPLHF. The CDR3 DNA reads TGTGCCAGCAGGGCGTCCGACGGACCCTATAATTCACCCCTCCACTTT.

This clonotype is termed medium-sized. The chain joins TRBV28 to TRBJ2-1, with D uncertain. The CDR3 loop spans 15 amino acids. Trimming pared 3 bases from V and 9 bases from J, leaving 18 bases between. Germline assignment: CDR1 MDHEN and CDR2 SYDVKM. CDR3 protein: CASSFRPWKKGEQFF. The DNA of the CDR3 is TGTGCCAGCAGTTTTAGGCCCTGGAAGAAAGGTGAGCAGTTCTTC.

This clonotype was found a few times. The chain employs TRBV7-6 and TRBJ2-5; 11 bases agree with TRBD2. The V gene's germline CDR1 is SGHVS and CDR2 FNYEAQ. V lost 5 bases to trimming and J lost 11 bases; unmatched junction nucleotides: 16. The CDR3 is 16 amino acids. The CDR3 DNA follows: TGTGCCAGCAGCCCGAGTAGCGGGAGGGCCAAGAATGAGCAGTACTTC. Its translation is CASSPSSGRAKNEQYF.

This clonotype was found a few times. V is TRBV7-2 and J is TRBJ1-6; D not resolved. Germline CDR1 SGHTA, CDR2 FQGNSA. The V end was cut by 3 bases, the J end by 7 bases, with 4 bases between. The CDR3 consists of 12 residues. CDR3 sequence: CASSLGNSPLHF. In nucleotides, the CDR3 is TGTGCCAGCAGCTTGGGGAATTCACCCCTCCACTTT.

The rearrangement links TRBV7-3 to TRBJ2-1; TRBD1 agrees at 9 bases. The J call may not be correct, given that the DNA end is closer to TRBJ2-7. The CDR3 is 16 amino acids. Germline V gene lookup returns CDR1 SGHTA and CDR2 FQGTGA. The CDR3 nucleotides are TGTGCCAGCAGCTTAAATCTGGACAGGGGCTCCGATGAGCAGTACTTC. Its translation: CASSLNLDRGSDEQYF.

This clonotype has more than one count but fewer than ten. J is TRBJ2-1 and V is TRBV7-9; D ambiguous. Trimming took off 7 bases at V and 4 bases at J, with 11 bases between the two ends. The CDR3 extends over 13 amino acids. Germline assignment: CDR1 SEHNR and CDR2 FQNEAQ (reference sequence). The CDR3 protein is CASTEPHYNEQFF. For the CDR3, the DNA is TGTGCCAGCACCGAACCCCATTACAATGAGCAGTTCTTC. Supplemented by reference TRBV7-9 and TRBJ2-1, the full variable domain reads DTGVSQNPRHKITKRGQNVTFRCDPISEHNRLYWYRQTLGQGPEFLTYFQNEAQLEKSRLLSDRFSAERPKGSFSTLEIQRTEQGDSAMYLCASTEPHYNEQFFGPGTRLTVL.

This clonotype came up many times. A much larger clone lies one base from this, so it may be a read error. This CDR3 reads CASSGTGDEQYF. As DNA, the CDR3 is TGTGCCAGCAGCGGGACAGGGGATGAGCAGTACTTC. The rearrangement links TRBV5-5 to TRBJ2-1, with 10 bases aligning to TRBD1. With the DNA end fitting TRBJ2-7 better, the J assignment may be wrong. The CDR3 is 12 residues long. The V gene's germline CDR1 is SGHKS and CDR2 YYEKEE (reference sequence).

This clonotype was seen more than once but under ten times. This chain joins TRBV7-8 and TRBJ2-1; the D gene is possibly TRBD2 (6 bases). Germline CDR1 is SGHVS and CDR2 is FQNEAQ. The CDR3 consists of 15 residues. Trimming took 1 base from V and 2 from J, leaving 9 bases between them. This chain's CDR3 is CASSLVTSPYNEQFF. The DNA of the CDR3 is TGTGCCAGCAGCTTAGTGACTAGTCCCTACAATGAGCAGTTCTTC. Looking up the rest from reference TRBV7-8 and TRBJ2-1 gives the full variable domain: GAGVSQSPRYKVAKRGQDVALRCDPISGHVSLFWYQQALGQGPEFLTYFQNEAQLDKSGLPSDRFFAERPEGSVSTLKIQRTQQEDSAVYLCASSLVTSPYNEQFFGPGTRLTVL.

This rearrangement joins TRBV4-1 to TRBJ2-7; no definite D call. The J call is doubtful: the DNA matches TRBJ2-1 better. Germline CDR1 is MGHRA and CDR2 is YSYEKL. This CDR3 has 17 residues. CDR3 coding DNA: TGCGCCAGCAGCCAAGCCCTTCGACTCTCAGGCTCCTACGAGCAGTTCTTC. Its translation is CASSQALRLSGSYEQFF.